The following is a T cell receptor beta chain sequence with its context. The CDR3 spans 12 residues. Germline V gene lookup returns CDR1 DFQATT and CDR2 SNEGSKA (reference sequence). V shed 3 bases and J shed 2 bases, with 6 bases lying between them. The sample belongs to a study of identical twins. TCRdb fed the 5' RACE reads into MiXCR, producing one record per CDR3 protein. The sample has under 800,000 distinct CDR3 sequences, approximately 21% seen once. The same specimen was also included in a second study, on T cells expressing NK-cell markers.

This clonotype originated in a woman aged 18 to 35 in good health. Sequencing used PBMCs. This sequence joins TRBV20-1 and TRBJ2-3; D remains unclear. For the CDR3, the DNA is TGCAGTGCTAGTTTGCACACAGATACGCAGTATTTT. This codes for CSASLHTDTQYF.